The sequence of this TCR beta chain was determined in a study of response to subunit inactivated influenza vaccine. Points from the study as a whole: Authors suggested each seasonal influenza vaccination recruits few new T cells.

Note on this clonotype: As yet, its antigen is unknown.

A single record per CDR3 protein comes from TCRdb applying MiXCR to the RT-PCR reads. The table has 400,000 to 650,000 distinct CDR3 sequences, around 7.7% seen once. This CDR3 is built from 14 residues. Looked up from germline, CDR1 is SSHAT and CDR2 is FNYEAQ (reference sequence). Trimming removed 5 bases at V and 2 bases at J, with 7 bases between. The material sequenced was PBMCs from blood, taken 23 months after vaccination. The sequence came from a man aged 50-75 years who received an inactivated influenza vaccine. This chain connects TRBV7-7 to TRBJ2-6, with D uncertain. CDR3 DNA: TGTGCCAGCAGCCCTAGTACTGGGGCCAACGTCCTGACTTTC. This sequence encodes CASSPSTGANVLTF. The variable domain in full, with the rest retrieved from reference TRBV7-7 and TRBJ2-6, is GAGVSQSPRYKVTKRGQDVTLRCDPISSHATLYWYQQALGQGPEFLTYFNYEAQPDKSGLPSDRFSAERPEGSISTLTIQRTEQRDSAMYRCASSPSTGANVLTFGAGSRLTVL.